This record looks at one TCR beta chain sequence and its context. The sample is drawn from a study of blood T cell repertoires in COVID-19. At the level of the study: COVID-19 samples collected from the United States, Italy and Spain covered acute and convalescent phases. In each case, the material was cDNA or gDNA derived from T cells, B-cell-depleted T cells, or PBMCs.

Per the authors' pipeline: Scientists estimated how many nucleated cells there were by amplifying reference gene primers. Measured with immunoSEQ multiplex PCR; TCRdb has only the in-frame clones, and not every one. That table is the source of V, J and clone size, and D and trimming were worked out from the DNA. The sample includes a few hundred thousand clones, less than 90% seen only once; the top ten take 6.2%. The CDR3 extends over 14 amino acids. Germline V gene lookup returns CDR1 MDHEN and CDR2 SYDVKM. With 8 bases clipped from V and 3 bases from J, the junction kept 8 bases outside the gene matches.

The sample consisted of peripheral blood. The source of this sequence is a man aged 55-75 years with acute or convalescent COVID-19. The chain employs TRBV28 and TRBJ2-7; the match to TRBD1 covers 9 bases. The CDR3: CASGRTGVIYEQYF. The DNA of the CDR3 is TGTGCCAGCGGACGGACAGGGGTTATCTACGAGCAGTACTTC.